This TCR beta chain emerged from a study of T-cell reconstitution after alpha-beta-depleted transplantation in children. A note on this clonotype: Its cognate antigen is unknown.

Overall study findings and caveats: Approximately two months post-transplant, alpha-beta T cells reportedly originated from several hundred expanded graft clones. Recipient T cells and thymic progenitors that survived gave rise to the high TCRbeta diversity observed at day 60 in some patients. It was newly produced T cells that mostly accounted for T-cell counts and diversity one year after transplant.

Preparation of the TCRbeta library involved a method that used unique molecular identifiers. TCRdb independently ran MiXCR on the PCR reads; one entry per CDR3 protein. The sample lists over 100,000 distinct CDR3 sequences; approximately 10% were seen once. Germline-derived CDR1 and CDR2 are MNHEY and SVGAGI. The CDR3 loop spans 19 amino acids. Trimming took off 4 bases at V and 8 bases at J, with 29 bases between the two ends. The sample was PBMCs, taken before TCRalphabeta/CD19-depleted stem cell transplant. The gene calls are TRBV6-5 and TRBJ1-4; D perhaps matches TRBD1 (5 bases). This sequence was found in a boy between 2 and 10 years old with acute lymphoblastic leukemia, due to receive a stem cell transplant. In nucleotides, the CDR3 is TGTGCCAGCAGTTTATATGGTGGGGGGGATAACCCCCGGCGGGAAAAACTGTTTTTT. Translating it yields CASSLYGGGDNPRREKLFF.